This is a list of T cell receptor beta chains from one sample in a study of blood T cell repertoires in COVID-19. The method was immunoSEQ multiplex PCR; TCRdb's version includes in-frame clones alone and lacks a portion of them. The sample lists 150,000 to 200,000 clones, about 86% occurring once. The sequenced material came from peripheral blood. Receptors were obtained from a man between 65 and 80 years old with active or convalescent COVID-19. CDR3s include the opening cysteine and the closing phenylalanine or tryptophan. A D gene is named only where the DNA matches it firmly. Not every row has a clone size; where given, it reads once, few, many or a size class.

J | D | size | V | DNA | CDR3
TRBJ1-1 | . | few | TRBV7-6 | TGTGCCAGCAGCTTAGGGAGGGGTCGCGGTAACACTGAAGCTTTCTTT | CASSLGRGRGNTEAFF
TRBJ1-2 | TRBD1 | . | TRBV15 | TGTGCCACCAGCAGGGGAGGGACAGGGGAAGACTATGGCTACACCTTC | CATSRGGTGEDYGYTF
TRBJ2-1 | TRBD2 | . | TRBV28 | TGTGCCAGCAGCCAAAGGACTAGCGGGAGGCTAAGTGAGCAGTTCTTC | CASSQRTSGRLSEQFF
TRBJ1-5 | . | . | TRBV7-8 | TGTGCCAGCAGCCTTGGACAGAGACAGCCCCAGCATTTT | CASSLGQRQPQHF
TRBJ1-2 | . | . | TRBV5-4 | TGTGCCAGCAGCTCGTGGGGGGGGTCCTATGGCTACACCTTC | CASSSWGGSYGYTF
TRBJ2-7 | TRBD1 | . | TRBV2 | TGTGCCAGCAGCCCGTCCCGGGACAGGGGTTTCGAGCAGTACTTC | CASSPSRDRGFEQYF
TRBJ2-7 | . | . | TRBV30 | TGTGCCGGGAGGGGGGGGAAGAGCTCCTACGAGCAGTACTTC | CAGRGGKSSYEQYF
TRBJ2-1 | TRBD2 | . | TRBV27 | TGTGCCAGCAGTACCGGGACTACCCCCTACAATGAGCAGTTCTTC | CASSTGTTPYNEQFF
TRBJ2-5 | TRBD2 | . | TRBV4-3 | TGCGCCAGCAGCCCCGGGGAGGGGTCGTACCAAGAGACCCAGTACTTC | CASSPGEGSYQETQYF
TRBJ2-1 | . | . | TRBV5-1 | TGCGCCAGCAGCTTGGACAGGCGGTACAATGAGCAGTTCTTC | CASSLDRRYNEQFF
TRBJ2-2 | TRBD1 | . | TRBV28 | TGTGCCAGCAGTTCGACAGGGTACGGGAACACCGGGGAGCTGTTTTTT | CASSSTGYGNTGELFF
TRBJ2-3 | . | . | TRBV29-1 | TGCAGCGTGGGGGACATTAGACGCACAGATACGCAGTATTTT | CSVGDIRRTDTQYF
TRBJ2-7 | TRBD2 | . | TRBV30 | TGTGCCTGGAGAGCTAGCGGTTTCAGCGAGCAGTACTTC | CAWRASGFSEQYF
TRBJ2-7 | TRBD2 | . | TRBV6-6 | TGTGCCAGCAGCAAGACTAGCGGGATCCACGAGCAGTACTTC | CASSKTSGIHEQYF
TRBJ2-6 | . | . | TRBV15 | TGTGCCACCAGCCTACCCGAGGCCAACGTCCTGACTTTC | CATSLPEANVLTF
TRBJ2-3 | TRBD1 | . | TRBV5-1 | TGCGCCAGCAGCTTGGTGGGACAGGGAGTAAGAGATACGCAGTATTTT | CASSLVGQGVRDTQYF
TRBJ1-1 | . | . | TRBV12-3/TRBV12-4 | TGTGCCAGCAGTTTGCGGGGAAACACTGAAGCTTTCTTT | CASSLRGNTEAFF
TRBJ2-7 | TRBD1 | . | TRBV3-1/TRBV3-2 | TGTGCCAGCAGCCAAGCCAGGGGGTACGAGCAGTACTTC | CASSQARGYEQYF
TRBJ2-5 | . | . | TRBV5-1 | TGCGCCAGCAGCCGGGGGTTGGCGGCCTTTGATCAGAAAAAGTACTTC | CASSRGLAAFDQKKYF
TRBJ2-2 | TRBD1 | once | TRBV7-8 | TGTGCCAGCAGCCACCGCGACAGGGCGAACACCGGGGAGCTGTTTTTT | CASSHRDRANTGELFF
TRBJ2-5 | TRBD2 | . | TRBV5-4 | TGTGCCAGCAGAACCGGGACTAGCGCACCCCAAGAGACCCAGTACTTC | CASRTGTSAPQETQYF
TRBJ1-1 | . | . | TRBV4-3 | TGCGCCAGCAGCCAAGAGAGGGAGAACACTGAAGCTTTCTTT | CASSQERENTEAFF
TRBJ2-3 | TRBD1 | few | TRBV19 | TGTGCCAGTAGCCTCGCGACAGGGGGCAGAGATACGCAGTATTTT | CASSLATGGRDTQYF
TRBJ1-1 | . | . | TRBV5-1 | TGCGCCAGCAGCCCGTTCCCGAACACTGAAGCTTTCTTT | CASSPFPNTEAFF
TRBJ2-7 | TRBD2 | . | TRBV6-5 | TGTGCCACCAGGTCCAGGGAGGGCTCCTACGAGCAGTACTTC | CATRSREGSYEQYF
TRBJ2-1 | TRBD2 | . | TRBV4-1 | TGCGCCAGCAGCCACCAGGGACTAGCGGGATACAATGAGCAGTTCTTC | CASSHQGLAGYNEQFF
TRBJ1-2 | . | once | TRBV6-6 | TGTGCCAGCAGGCGGGATGAGGGCTACACCTTC | CASRRDEGYTF
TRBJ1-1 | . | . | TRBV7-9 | TGTGCCAGCAGCTTAGGGGTCAGGGCTTTCTTT | CASSLGVRAFF
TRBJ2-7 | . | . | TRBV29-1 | TGCAGCGCCCGGACAGTCTACGAGCAGTACTTC | CSARTVYEQYF
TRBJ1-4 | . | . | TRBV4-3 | TGCGCCAGCAGCCGCAACGACCCGAACGGGGAAAAACTGTTTTTT | CASSRNDPNGEKLFF
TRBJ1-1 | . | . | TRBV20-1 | TGCAGTGCCACGGGGGACACTGAAGCTTTCTTT | CSATGDTEAFF
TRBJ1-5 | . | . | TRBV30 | TGTGCCTGGAGCGTCCTGTACGGAGGAGCAGGTCAGCCCCAGCATTTT | CAWSVLYGGAGQPQHF
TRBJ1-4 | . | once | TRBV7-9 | TGTGCCAGCAGTCGAGGACTGCCGACTAATGAAAAACTGTTTTTT | CASSRGLPTNEKLFF
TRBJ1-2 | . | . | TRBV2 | TGTGCCAGCAGTGAAGCGTCCAGGGTTGGCTACACCTTC | CASSEASRVGYTF
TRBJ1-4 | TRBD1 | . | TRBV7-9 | TGTGCTCAGGGGGATGAAAAACTGTTTTTT | CAQGDEKLFF
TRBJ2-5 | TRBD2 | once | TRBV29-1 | TGCAGCGTTGCCCAAGGACTAGCGGGAGCGCGGGAGACCCAGTACTTC | CSVAQGLAGARETQYF
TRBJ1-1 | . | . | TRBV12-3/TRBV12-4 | TGTGCCAGCACCGGGCGGGTCCCCCCTGAAGCTTTCTTT | CASTGRVPPEAFF
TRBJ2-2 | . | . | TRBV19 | TGTGCCACCCCGTCGAACACCGGGGAGCTGTTTTTT | CATPSNTGELFF
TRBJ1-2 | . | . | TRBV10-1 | TGCGCCAGCAGCGGCGGGCAAAACTATGGCTACACCTTC | CASSGGQNYGYTF
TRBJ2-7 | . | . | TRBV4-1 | TGCGCCAGCAGCCAAGGCGGAGCCCCTGGCTACGAGCAGTACTTC | CASSQGGAPGYEQYF
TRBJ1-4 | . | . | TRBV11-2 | TGTGCCAGCGGAGGGGTTAGTAGTGAAAAACTGTTTTTT | CASGGVSSEKLFF
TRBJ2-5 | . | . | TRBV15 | TGTGCCACCAGCAGACCGGGTGCGGGGATCCAAGAGACCCAGTACTTC | CATSRPGAGIQETQYF
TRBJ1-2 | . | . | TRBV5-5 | TGTGCCAGCAGCTTGTCTCTTAACTATGGCTACACCTTC | CASSLSLNYGYTF
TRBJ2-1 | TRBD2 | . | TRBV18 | TGTGCCAGCTCACCAGAGCGGGAGGATTACAATGAGCAGTTCTTC | CASSPEREDYNEQFF
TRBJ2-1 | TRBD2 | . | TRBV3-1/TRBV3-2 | TGTGCCAGCAGCCAAGGGGGTGGCGGGGGCAATGAGCAGTTCTTC | CASSQGGGGGNEQFF
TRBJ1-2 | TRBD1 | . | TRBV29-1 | TGCAGCGTTGAAGAGTTCCCCGGGACAGGGTATAATGGCTACACCTTC | CSVEEFPGTGYNGYTF
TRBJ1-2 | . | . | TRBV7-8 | TGTGCCAGCAGCCCACAGGGCCTCGATAGGGGCTACACCTTC | CASSPQGLDRGYTF
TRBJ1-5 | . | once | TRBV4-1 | TGCGCCAGCAGCCAAGATAGCCGGTTCCTTAGCAATCAGCCCCAGCATTTT | CASSQDSRFLSNQPQHF
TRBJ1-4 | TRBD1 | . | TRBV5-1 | TGCGCCAGCAGCTTGGCCAACAGGGGGAATGAAAAACTGTTTTTT | CASSLANRGNEKLFF
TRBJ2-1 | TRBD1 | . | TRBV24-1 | TGTGCCACCAGTGATCCCGGACAGGGCAATGAGCAGTTCTTC | CATSDPGQGNEQFF
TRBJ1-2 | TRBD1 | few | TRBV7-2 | TGTGCCAGCAGCCGTACAGCCACAGGGGGCTTGAACTATGGCTACACCTTC | CASSRTATGGLNYGYTF
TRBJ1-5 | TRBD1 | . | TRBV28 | TGTGCCAGCATTTCGACAGGGAATCAGCCCCAGCATTTT | CASISTGNQPQHF
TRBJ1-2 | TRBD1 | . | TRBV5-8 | TGTGCCAGCAGCGGGGGACAGTTGAACTATGGCTACACCTTC | CASSGGQLNYGYTF
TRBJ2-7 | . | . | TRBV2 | TGTGCCAGCAGTCAAGAGGAGGGTTATAACGAGCAGTACTTC | CASSQEEGYNEQYF
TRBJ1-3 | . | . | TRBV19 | TGTGCCAGTTTGTCCGCAATAGCCTCTGGAAACACCATATATTTT | CASLSAIASGNTIYF